This T cell receptor (beta chain) was identified during a study of cytomegalovirus exposure and HLA in healthy donors. General observations from the study: A later analysis found that most CMV-associated TCR beta chains appeared HLA-restricted. TCR beta V- and J-gene trimming was later associated with a missense DCLRE1C variant. A later look showed TCR association rates differing by HLA locus, highest for DRB1 and lowest for HLA-C. In an earlier analysis, about 87% or about 30%: the productive usage of most TCR beta V segments.

The length of the CDR3 is 16 residues. V lost 5 bases to trimming and J lost 2 bases; unmatched junction nucleotides: 11. CDR1 SGHTA and CDR2 FQGNSA come from the germline V gene. Researchers ran the PCR with 60 Vbeta and 13 Jbeta primers. Only in-frame clones appear in the TCRdb table, and some are missing; sequencing was by immunoSEQ multiplex PCR. Here the sample spans about 150,000 clones, approximately 80% being singletons. This clone was seen only once. Its target is not known. The rearrangement joins TRBV7-2 to TRBJ1-2, with TRBD1 matching over 7 bases. Sequenced sample: PBMCs. The sequence came from a woman between 40 and 55 years old in good health and CMV-seropositive. In DNA, the CDR3 is TGTGCCAGCAGCCCTCAGACAGGGTTAAAAAACTATGGCTACACCTTC. Translating gives CASSPQTGLKNYGYTF.